This is a list of T cell receptor beta chains from one sample in a study of blood T cell repertoires in COVID-19. The data were produced by immunoSEQ multiplex PCR, yet TCRdb's version contains in-frame clones alone and is incomplete. The table lists about 44,000 clones, about 86% of them singletons. Material: peripheral blood. All receptors derive from a human donor in a cohort sampled during active COVID-19. Both conserved end residues are part of each CDR3. A D gene is named only where the DNA matches it firmly.

CDR3aa,j_gene,v_gene,d_gene
CASSQERGGDTGGKREKLFF,TRBJ1-4,TRBV4-1,TRBD1
CASSQDLSYNEQFF,TRBJ2-1,TRBV3-1/TRBV3-2,NA
CASRSLEDTQYF,TRBJ2-3,TRBV6-6,NA
CASSLRQGGMNTEAFF,TRBJ1-1,TRBV5-1,NA
CASSQEAVPYTF,TRBJ1-2,TRBV4-2,NA
CASSLAATGGPRDNEQFF,TRBJ2-1,TRBV7-9,TRBD1
CASRSRVGANVLTF,TRBJ2-6,TRBV19,NA
CASSPFRGGDSPLHF,TRBJ1-6,TRBV7-8,NA
CASSSHGGSGNEQFF,TRBJ2-1,TRBV11-2,NA
CASSGQGRGTDTQYF,TRBJ2-3,TRBV5-1,TRBD1
CASSEQGARRTDF,TRBJ2-5,TRBV2,TRBD1
CASSSRGGLAGELFF,TRBJ2-2,TRBV6-2/TRBV6-3,TRBD2
CAISDKQGVNTGELFF,TRBJ2-2,TRBV10-3,TRBD1
CASRVTGKQETQYF,TRBJ2-5,TRBV5-4,NA
CASSQDLGGTFGGYTF,TRBJ1-2,TRBV14,NA
CASSEARGGNEQFF,TRBJ2-1,TRBV6-1,TRBD2
CASSSLYRANYGYTF,TRBJ1-2,TRBV7-8,NA
CASSPSSPGGNQPQHF,TRBJ1-5,TRBV18,NA
CASSLRSQGSSPLHF,TRBJ1-6,TRBV11-2,NA
CASSQESSLETQYF,TRBJ2-5,TRBV4-2,NA
CASSQQGDSPLHF,TRBJ1-6,TRBV7-2,TRBD1
CASSPRRGQSNSPLHF,TRBJ1-6,TRBV18,TRBD1
CASSFGGMNTEAFF,TRBJ1-1,TRBV5-1,NA